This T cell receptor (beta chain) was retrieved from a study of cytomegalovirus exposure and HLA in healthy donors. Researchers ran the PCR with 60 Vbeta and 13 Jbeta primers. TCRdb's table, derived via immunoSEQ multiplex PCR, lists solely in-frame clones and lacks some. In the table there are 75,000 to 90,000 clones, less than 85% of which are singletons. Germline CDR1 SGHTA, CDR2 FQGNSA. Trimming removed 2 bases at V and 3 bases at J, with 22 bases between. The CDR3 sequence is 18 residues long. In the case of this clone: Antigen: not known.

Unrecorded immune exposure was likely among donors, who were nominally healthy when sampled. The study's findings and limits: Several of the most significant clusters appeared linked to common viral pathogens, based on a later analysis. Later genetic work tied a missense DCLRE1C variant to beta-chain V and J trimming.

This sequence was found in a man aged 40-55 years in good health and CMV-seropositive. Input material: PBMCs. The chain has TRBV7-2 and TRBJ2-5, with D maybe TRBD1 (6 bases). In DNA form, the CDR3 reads TGTGCCAGCAGCTTACAGGGGCGTGGGGGTTGGGGGAAAGAGACCCAGTACTTC. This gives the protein CASSLQGRGGWGKETQYF.